These T cell receptor beta chains were read from a single sample in a study of blood T cells in healthy people across ages. One entry per CDR3 protein, called by TCRdb with MiXCR from the 5' RACE reads. The sample has 380,000 or so distinct CDR3 sequences; 45% to 65% are singletons. The sample consisted of blood. These receptors were taken from a man between 60 and 75 years old in good health. The CDR3 runs from the conserved cysteine through the conserved F or W. A D gene is named only where the DNA matches it firmly. Part of the rows lack a size; the others show once, few, many or a class for expanded clones.

NA,TRBJ1-6,NA,TRBV5-6,CASSLPPAGANSPLHF,TGTGCCAGCAGCTTACCTCCCGCAGGCGCTAATTCACCCCTCCACTTT
NA,TRBJ2-5,NA,TRBV12-3/TRBV12-4,CASSLHGTADQYF,TGTGCCAGCAGTTTGCATGGGACCGCGGACCAGTACTTC
TRBD2,TRBJ2-1,NA,TRBV6-2/TRBV6-3,CASRSLLAGAHNEQFF,TGTGCCAGCAGGTCCCTATTAGCGGGAGCTCACAATGAGCAGTTCTTC
TRBD1,TRBJ2-5,few,TRBV5-1,CASSWTGLLQETQYF,TGCGCCAGCAGCTGGACAGGACTCCTCCAAGAGACCCAGTACTTC
NA,TRBJ2-1,few,TRBV5-8,CASSLAGAGVNEQFF,TGTGCCAGCAGCTTGGCGGGGGCAGGGGTAAATGAGCAGTTCTTC
TRBD1,TRBJ2-7,NA,TRBV10-3,CAISEPGTGDYEQYF,TGTGCCATCAGTGAGCCGGGGACAGGCGATTACGAGCAGTACTTC
NA,TRBJ1-2,many,TRBV30,CAWSDNRPYGYTF,TGTGCCTGGAGTGACAATAGGCCCTATGGCTACACCTTC
TRBD1,TRBJ2-7,few,TRBV12-3/TRBV12-4,CASSRRGDRSYEQYF,TGTGCCAGCAGTCGGCGAGGGGACAGGTCCTACGAGCAGTACTTC
NA,TRBJ1-1,NA,TRBV12-3/TRBV12-4,CASSFSARGKRNTEAFF,TGTGCCAGCAGTTTTTCGGCCCGCGGCAAACGGAACACTGAAGCTTTCTTT
TRBD1,TRBJ2-2,NA,TRBV5-1,CASSLPTGGNTGELFF,TGCGCCAGCAGCTTGCCGACAGGGGGTAACACCGGGGAGCTGTTTTTT
NA,TRBJ2-2,NA,TRBV7-8,CASSLVHRDTGELFF,TGTGCCAGCAGCTTAGTGCACAGGGACACCGGGGAGCTGTTTTTT
TRBD2,TRBJ2-1,NA,TRBV5-1,CASSLGGLGENEQFF,TGCGCCAGCAGCTTGGGGGGACTAGGCGAGAATGAGCAGTTCTTC
NA,TRBJ2-4,NA,TRBV5-4,CASSHTVGGMAKNIQYF,TGTGCCAGCAGTCATACCGTAGGGGGGATGGCCAAAAACATTCAGTACTTC
NA,TRBJ2-2,few,TRBV29-1,CSATGNTGELFF,TGCAGCGCGACAGGGAACACCGGGGAGCTGTTTTTT
NA,TRBJ1-3,NA,TRBV20-1,CSAPSPSSGNTIYF,TGCAGTGCCCCCTCCCCCAGCTCTGGAAACACCATATATTTT
NA,TRBJ1-2,NA,TRBV20-1,CSHGSETRTGYTF,TGCAGCCACGGGTCGGAAACCCGAACGGGCTACACCTTC
TRBD2,TRBJ2-1,NA,TRBV7-6,CASSGGGKSSYNEQFF,TGTGCCAGCAGCGGGGGGGGGAAGAGCTCCTACAATGAGCAGTTCTTC
NA,TRBJ2-7,NA,TRBV20-1,CSAKTSAAGLYEQYF,TGCAGTGCTAAAACTTCGGCTGCGGGGCTTTACGAGCAGTACTTC
NA,TRBJ2-3,NA,TRBV12-3/TRBV12-4,CASSVGATTQYF,TGTGCCAGCAGTGTCGGGGCCACTACGCAGTATTTT
NA,TRBJ2-5,few,TRBV6-1,CASSPIKGGEETQYF,TGTGCCAGCAGTCCCATTAAGGGGGGAGAAGAGACCCAGTACTTC
NA,TRBJ2-3,NA,TRBV2,CASSFQDYTDTQYF,TGTGCCAGCAGTTTCCAGGACTACACAGATACGCAGTATTTT
NA,TRBJ1-2,few,TRBV13,CASSFGVYGYTF,TGTGCCAGCAGCTTCGGGGTGTATGGCTACACCTTC
TRBD1,TRBJ1-2,once,TRBV3-1,CASSQATTGFYGYTF,TGTGCCAGCAGCCAGGCGACGACAGGGTTCTATGGCTACACCTTC
TRBD2,TRBJ2-1,few,TRBV5-1,CASSSTSRGREDEQFF,TGCGCCAGCAGCTCCACCTCTCGCGGGAGGGAGGATGAGCAGTTCTTC
NA,TRBJ2-7,many,TRBV20-1,CSARDPGHPSSYEQYF,TGCAGTGCTAGAGACCCAGGGCACCCTAGCTCCTACGAGCAGTACTTC
NA,TRBJ2-7,NA,TRBV7-2,CASRPGASYEQYF,TGTGCCAGCAGGCCCGGGGCCTCATACGAGCAGTACTTC
NA,TRBJ2-7,NA,TRBV27,CASSSLDHYEQYF,TGTGCCAGCAGTTCCCTAGACCATTACGAGCAGTACTTC
NA,TRBJ2-3,NA,TRBV7-2,CASSAPWGGRVDTQYF,TGTGCCAGCAGCGCTCCCTGGGGGGGGCGCGTAGATACGCAGTATTTT
TRBD1,TRBJ1-4,NA,TRBV5-1,CASSQGTVREKLFF,TGCGCCAGCAGCCAAGGGACAGTTCGGGAAAAACTGTTTTTT
NA,TRBJ2-6,once,TRBV7-2,CASSLGPRLNSGANVLTF,TGTGCCAGCAGCCTAGGTCCACGGCTGAACTCTGGGGCCAACGTCCTGACTTTC
TRBD1,TRBJ2-7,NA,TRBV9,CASSVGTGTYEQYF,TGTGCCAGCAGCGTAGGGACAGGGACATACGAGCAGTACTTC
TRBD1,TRBJ1-5,once,TRBV6-2/TRBV6-3,CASRKTGGEQPQHF,TGTGCCAGCAGAAAAACAGGGGGTGAACAGCCCCAGCATTTT
NA,TRBJ1-2,once,TRBV28,CASSLSDDRSLYGYTF,TGTGCCAGCAGTTTATCCGACGACAGGTCCCTCTATGGCTACACCTTC
TRBD1,TRBJ2-7,few,TRBV4-2,CASSQEFGTGPYEQYF,TGTGCCAGCAGCCAAGAGTTCGGGACAGGACCCTACGAGCAGTACTTC
TRBD1,TRBJ2-7,NA,TRBV28,CASSTTGTGTYEQYF,TGTGCCAGCAGCACTACCGGGACAGGGACCTACGAGCAGTACTTC
NA,TRBJ1-4,NA,TRBV27,CASSLTSSPNEKLFF,TGTGCCAGCAGTCTAACGTCCAGCCCTAATGAAAAACTGTTTTTT
NA,TRBJ1-1,NA,TRBV15,CATSRDLNSYTEAFF,TGTGCCACCAGCAGAGATCTGAACAGTTACACTGAAGCTTTCTTT
TRBD1,TRBJ2-1,many,TRBV20-1,CSASGGTGPRSYNEQFF,TGCAGTGCTAGTGGTGGGACAGGACCCCGGAGTTACAATGAGCAGTTCTTC
TRBD2,TRBJ2-3,NA,TRBV12-3/TRBV12-4,CASRLPASGGEGDTQYF,TGTGCCAGCAGGTTACCGGCTAGCGGGGGGGAGGGCGATACGCAGTATTTT
NA,TRBJ2-3,few,TRBV6-2/TRBV6-3,CASRQGLLDTQYF,TGTGCCAGCAGACAAGGACTACTTGATACGCAGTATTTT